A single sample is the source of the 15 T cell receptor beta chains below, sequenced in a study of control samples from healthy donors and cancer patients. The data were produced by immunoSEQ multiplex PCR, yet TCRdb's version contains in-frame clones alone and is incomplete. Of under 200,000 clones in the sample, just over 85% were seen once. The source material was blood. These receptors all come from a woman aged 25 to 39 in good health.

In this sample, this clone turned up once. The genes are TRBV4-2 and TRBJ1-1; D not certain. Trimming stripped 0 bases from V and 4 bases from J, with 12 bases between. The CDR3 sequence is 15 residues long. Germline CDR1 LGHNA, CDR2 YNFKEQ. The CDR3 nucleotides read TGTGCCAGCAGCCAAGATGCAGGCCGGGGCACTGAAGCTTTCTTT. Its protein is CASSQDAGRGTEAFF.

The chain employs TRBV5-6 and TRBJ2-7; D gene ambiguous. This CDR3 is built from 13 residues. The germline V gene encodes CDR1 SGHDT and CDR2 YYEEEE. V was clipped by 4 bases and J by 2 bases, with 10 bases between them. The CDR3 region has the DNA TGTGCCAGCAGCCGTCAGTTAACCTACGAGCAGTACTTC. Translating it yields CASSRQLTYEQYF. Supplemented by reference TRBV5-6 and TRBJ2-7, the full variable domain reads DAGVTQSPTHLIKTRGQQVTLRCSPKSGHDTVSWYQQALGQGPQFIFQYYEEEERQRGNFPDRFSGHQFPNYSSELNVNALLLGDSALYLCASSRQLTYEQYFGPGTRLTVT.

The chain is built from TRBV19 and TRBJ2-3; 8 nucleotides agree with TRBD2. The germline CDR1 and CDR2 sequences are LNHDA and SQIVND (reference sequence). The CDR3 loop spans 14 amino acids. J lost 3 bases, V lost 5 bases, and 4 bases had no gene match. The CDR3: CASSSTSATDTQYF. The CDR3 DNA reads TGTGCCAGTAGTTCGACTAGCGCAACAGATACGCAGTATTTT.

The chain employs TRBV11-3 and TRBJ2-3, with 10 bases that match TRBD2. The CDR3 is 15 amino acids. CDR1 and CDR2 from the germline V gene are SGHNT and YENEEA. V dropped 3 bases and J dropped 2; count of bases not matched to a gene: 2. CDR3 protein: CASSLTSGFTDTQYF. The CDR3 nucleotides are TGTGCCAGCAGCTTGACTAGCGGGTTCACAGATACGCAGTATTTT.

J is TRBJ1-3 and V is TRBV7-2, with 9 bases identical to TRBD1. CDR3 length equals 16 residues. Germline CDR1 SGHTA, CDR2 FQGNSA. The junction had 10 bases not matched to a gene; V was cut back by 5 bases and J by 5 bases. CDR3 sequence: CASSRLTGGARNTIYF. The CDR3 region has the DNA TGTGCCAGCAGCCGCCTTACAGGGGGCGCGAGAAACACCATATATTTT.

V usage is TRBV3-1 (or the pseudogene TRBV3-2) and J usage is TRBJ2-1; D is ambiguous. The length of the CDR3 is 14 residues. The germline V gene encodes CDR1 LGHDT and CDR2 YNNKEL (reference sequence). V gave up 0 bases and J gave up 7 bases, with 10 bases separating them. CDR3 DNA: TGTGCCAGCAGCCAAGATTCCAGTAGGAATGAGCAGTTCTTC. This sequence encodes CASSQDSSRNEQFF.

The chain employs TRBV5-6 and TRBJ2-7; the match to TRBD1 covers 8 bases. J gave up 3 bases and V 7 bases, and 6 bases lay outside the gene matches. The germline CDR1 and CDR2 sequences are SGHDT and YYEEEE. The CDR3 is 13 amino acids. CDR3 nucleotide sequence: TGTGCCAGCCGGACAGGGATGGGCTACGAGCAGTACTTC. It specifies CASRTGMGYEQYF. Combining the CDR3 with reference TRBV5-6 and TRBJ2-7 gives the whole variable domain DAGVTQSPTHLIKTRGQQVTLRCSPKSGHDTVSWYQQALGQGPQFIFQYYEEEERQRGNFPDRFSGHQFPNYSSELNVNALLLGDSALYLCASRTGMGYEQYFGPGTRLTVT.

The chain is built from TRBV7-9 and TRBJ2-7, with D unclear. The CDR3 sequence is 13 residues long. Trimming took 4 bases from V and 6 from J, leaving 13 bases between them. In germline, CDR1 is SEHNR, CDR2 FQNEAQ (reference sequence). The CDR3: CASSSPEESEQYV. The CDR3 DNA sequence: TGTGCCAGCAGCTCCCCCGAGGAATCCGAGCAGTACGTC.

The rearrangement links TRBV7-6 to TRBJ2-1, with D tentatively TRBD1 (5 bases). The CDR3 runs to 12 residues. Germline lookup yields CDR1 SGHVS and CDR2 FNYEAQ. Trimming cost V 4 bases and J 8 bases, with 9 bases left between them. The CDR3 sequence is CASSSQVYEQFF. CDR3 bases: TGTGCCAGCAGCTCACAGGTTTATGAGCAGTTCTTC. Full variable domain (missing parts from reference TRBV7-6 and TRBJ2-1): GAGVSQSPRYKVTKRGQDVALRCDPISGHVSLYWYRQALGQGPEFLTYFNYEAQQDKSGLPNDRFSAERPEGSISTLTIQRTEQRDSAMYRCASSSQVYEQFFGPGTRLTVL.

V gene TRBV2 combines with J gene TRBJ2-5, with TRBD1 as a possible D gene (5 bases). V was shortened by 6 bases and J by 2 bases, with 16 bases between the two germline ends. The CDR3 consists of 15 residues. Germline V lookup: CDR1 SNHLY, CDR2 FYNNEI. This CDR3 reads CASSSDSTRQETQYF. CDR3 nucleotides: TGTGCCAGCAGCTCCGACAGCACCCGACAAGAGACCCAGTACTTC.

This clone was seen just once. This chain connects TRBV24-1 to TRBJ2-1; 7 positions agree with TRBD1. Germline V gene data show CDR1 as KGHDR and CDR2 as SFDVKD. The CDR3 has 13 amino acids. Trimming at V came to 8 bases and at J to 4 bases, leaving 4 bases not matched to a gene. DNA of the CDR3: TGTGCCACCATCGACAGGGAGTACAATGAGCAGTTCTTC. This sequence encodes CATIDREYNEQFF.

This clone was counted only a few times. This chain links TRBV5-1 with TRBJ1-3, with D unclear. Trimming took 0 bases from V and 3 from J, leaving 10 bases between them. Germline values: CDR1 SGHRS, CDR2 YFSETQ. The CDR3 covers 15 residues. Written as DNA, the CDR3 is TGCGCCAGCAGCTTGGCGGGCAACGATGGAAACACCATATATTTT. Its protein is CASSLAGNDGNTIYF. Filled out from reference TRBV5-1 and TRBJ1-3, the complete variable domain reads KAGVTQTPRYLIKTRGQQVTLSCSPISGHRSVSWYQQTPGQGLQFLFEYFSETQRNKGNFPGRFSGRQFSNSRSEMNVSTLELGDSALYLCASSLAGNDGNTIYFGEGSWLTVV.

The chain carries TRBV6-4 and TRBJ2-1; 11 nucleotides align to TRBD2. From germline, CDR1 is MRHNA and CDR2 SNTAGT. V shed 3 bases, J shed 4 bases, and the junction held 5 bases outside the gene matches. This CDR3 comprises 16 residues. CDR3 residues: CASSDQLAGEYNEQFF. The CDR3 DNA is TGTGCCAGCAGTGATCAACTAGCGGGGGAGTACAATGAGCAGTTCTTC.

The CDR3 DNA sequence: TGTGCCAGCAGTGATAGGATTTCGGGACAGGGGGCATCTCAGCCCCAGCATTTT. Amino acids: CASSDRISGQGASQPQHF. The chain is built from TRBV6-1 and TRBJ1-5; 12 positions agree with TRBD1. V was clipped by 3 bases and J by 6 bases; unmatched bases: 12. Per the germline V gene, CDR1 is MNHNS and CDR2 is SASEGT. This CDR3 spans 18 amino acids.

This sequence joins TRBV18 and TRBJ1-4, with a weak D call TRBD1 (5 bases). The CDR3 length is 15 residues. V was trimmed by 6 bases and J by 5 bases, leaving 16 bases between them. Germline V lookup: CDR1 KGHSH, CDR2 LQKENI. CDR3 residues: CASSRQSGNNEKLFF. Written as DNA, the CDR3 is TGTGCCAGCTCTCGACAGAGCGGAAACAATGAAAAACTGTTTTTT.